This T cell receptor beta chain comes out of a study of cytomegalovirus exposure and HLA in healthy donors. Whole-study results and caveats: Several of the most significant clusters appeared, in a later analysis, to be linked to common viral pathogens.

Of note for this clone: Its antigen remains unknown.

PCR employed 60 Vbeta and 13 Jbeta primers. Sequencing used immunoSEQ multiplex PCR; TCRdb keeps in-frame clones, though not all of them. Altogether about 150,000 clones are present, roughly four fifths being singletons, with the ten largest covering under 2%. Trimming at V came to 5 bases and at J to 5 bases, leaving 11 bases not matched to a gene. Germline V gene lookup returns CDR1 SGHTA and CDR2 FQGTGA. The CDR3 spans 16 residues. The sequence came from a middle-aged man in good health and CMV-seronegative. Material: PBMCs. V and J are TRBV7-3 and TRBJ2-5; 10 bases fit TRBD2. The CDR3 bases are TGTGCCAGCAGCAAAAAACGGGCTAGCGGGAGTGAGACCCAGTACTTC. Its translation is CASSKKRASGSETQYF.